The source of this TCR beta chain is a study of blood T cell repertoires in COVID-19. Study context: Samples taken during acute and convalescent COVID-19 were collected in the United States, Italy and Spain. In each case, the material was cDNA or gDNA derived from T cells, B-cell-depleted T cells, or PBMCs.

In the original processing: Scientists estimated how many nucleated cells there were by amplifying reference gene primers. Assay used: immunoSEQ multiplex PCR; TCRdb lists only in-frame clones, some missing. V and J calls and clone size follow that table, whereas D and trimming were derived from the DNA. The table shows under 65,000 clones, with roughly 80% occurring only once. This CDR3 contains 14 residues. Trimming cost V 5 bases and J 4 bases, with 9 bases left between them. Germline CDR1 is MNHEY and CDR2 is SVGAGI. This TCR was sampled from a woman aged 60 to 75 with acute or convalescent COVID-19. The specimen sequenced was peripheral blood. The rearrangement uses TRBV6-5 and TRBJ1-6; D gene ambiguous. CDR3: CASSPDLYNSPLHF. For the CDR3, the DNA is TGTGCCAGCAGTCCGGACTTGTATAATTCACCCCTCCACTTT.